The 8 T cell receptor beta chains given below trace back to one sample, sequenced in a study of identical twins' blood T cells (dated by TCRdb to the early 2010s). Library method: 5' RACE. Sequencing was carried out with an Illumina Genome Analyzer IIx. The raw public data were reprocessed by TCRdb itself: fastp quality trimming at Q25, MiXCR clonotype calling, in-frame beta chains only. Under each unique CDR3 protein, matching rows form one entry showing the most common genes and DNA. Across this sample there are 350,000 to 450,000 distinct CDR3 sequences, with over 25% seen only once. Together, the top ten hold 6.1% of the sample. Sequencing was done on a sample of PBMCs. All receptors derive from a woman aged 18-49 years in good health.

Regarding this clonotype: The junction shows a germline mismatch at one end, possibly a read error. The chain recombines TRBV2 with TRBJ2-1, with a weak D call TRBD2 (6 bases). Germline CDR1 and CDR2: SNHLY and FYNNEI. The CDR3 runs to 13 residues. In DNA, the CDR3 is TGTGCCAGCGGACAACTAGCCTACAACGAGCAGTTCTTC. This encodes CASGQLAYNEQFF.

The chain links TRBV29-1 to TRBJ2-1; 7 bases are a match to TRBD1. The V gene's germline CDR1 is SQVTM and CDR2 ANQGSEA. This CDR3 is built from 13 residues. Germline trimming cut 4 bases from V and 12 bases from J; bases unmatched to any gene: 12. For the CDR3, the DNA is TGCAGCGTTGTAGCAGGGGGTACTCCCGGGCAGTTCTTC. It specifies CSVVAGGTPGQFF.

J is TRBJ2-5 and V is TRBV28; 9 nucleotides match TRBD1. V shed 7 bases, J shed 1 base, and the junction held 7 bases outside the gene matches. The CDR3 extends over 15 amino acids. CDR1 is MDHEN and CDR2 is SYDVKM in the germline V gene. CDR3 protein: CASIRDRVPQETQYF. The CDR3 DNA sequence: TGTGCCAGCATCCGGGACAGGGTTCCCCAAGAGACCCAGTACTTC.

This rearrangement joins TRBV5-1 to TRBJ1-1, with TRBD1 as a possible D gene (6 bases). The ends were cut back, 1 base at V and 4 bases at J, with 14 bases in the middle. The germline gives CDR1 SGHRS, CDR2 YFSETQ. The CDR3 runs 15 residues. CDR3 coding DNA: TGCGCCAGCAGCTTGACCCTCCAGGGGTCCACTGAAGCTTTCTTT. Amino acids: CASSLTLQGSTEAFF. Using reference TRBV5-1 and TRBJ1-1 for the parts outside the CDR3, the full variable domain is KAGVTQTPRYLIKTRGQQVTLSCSPISGHRSVSWYQQTPGQGLQFLFEYFSETQRNKGNFPGRFSGRQFSNSRSEMNVSTLELGDSALYLCASSLTLQGSTEAFFGQGTRLTVV.

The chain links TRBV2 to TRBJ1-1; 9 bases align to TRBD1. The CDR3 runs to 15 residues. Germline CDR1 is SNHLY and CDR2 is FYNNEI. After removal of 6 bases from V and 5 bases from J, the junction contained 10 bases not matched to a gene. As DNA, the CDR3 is TGTGCCAGCAGGTCCGATACAGGGGGCAATACTGAAGCTTTCTTT. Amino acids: CASRSDTGGNTEAFF. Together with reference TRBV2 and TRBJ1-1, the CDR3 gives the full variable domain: EPEVTQTPSHQVTQMGQEVILRCVPISNHLYFYWYRQILGQKVEFLVSFYNNEISEKSEIFDDQFSVERPDGSNFTLKIRSTKLEDSAMYFCASRSDTGGNTEAFFGQGTRLTVV.

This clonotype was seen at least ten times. The CDR3 loop reads CSAHPWTGSSYNSPLHF. In DNA, the CDR3 is TGCAGTGCTCACCCGTGGACGGGAAGCTCCTATAATTCACCCCTCCACTTT. The chain couples TRBV20-1 to TRBJ1-6; D call uncertain. The CDR3 sequence is 17 residues long. Per the germline V gene, CDR1 is DFQATT and CDR2 is SNEGSKA (reference sequence). V was shortened by 5 bases and J by 0 bases, with 17 bases between the two germline ends.

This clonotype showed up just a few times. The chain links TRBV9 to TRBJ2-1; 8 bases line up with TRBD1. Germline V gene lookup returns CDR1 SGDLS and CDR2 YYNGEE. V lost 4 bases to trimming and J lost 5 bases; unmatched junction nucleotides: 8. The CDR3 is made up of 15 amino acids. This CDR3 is CASSPPGTGHNEQFF. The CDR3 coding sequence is TGTGCCAGCAGCCCGCCGGGGACAGGACACAATGAGCAGTTCTTC.

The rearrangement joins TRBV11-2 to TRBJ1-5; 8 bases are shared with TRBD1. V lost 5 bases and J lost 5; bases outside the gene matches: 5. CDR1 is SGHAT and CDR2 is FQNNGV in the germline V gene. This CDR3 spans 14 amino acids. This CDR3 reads CASSTTGDYQPQHF. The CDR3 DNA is TGTGCCAGCAGCACGACAGGGGATTATCAGCCCCAGCATTTT.